The 2 T cell receptor beta chains listed next were all sequenced from one sample in a study of blood T cell repertoires in COVID-19. The table came from immunoSEQ multiplex PCR; TCRdb's copy has only in-frame clones and leaves some out. The sample has roughly 300,000 clones, about 83% seen once. Sequenced input: peripheral blood. These receptors were obtained from a woman between 45 and 65 years old with acute or convalescent COVID-19.

V usage is TRBV5-6 and J usage is TRBJ2-5; D is uncertain. The ends were cut back, 1 base at V and 1 base at J, with 14 bases in the middle. The CDR3 spans 16 residues. Per the germline V gene, CDR1 is SGHDT and CDR2 is YYEEEE. CDR3 region: CASSLMRAVSQETQYF. As DNA, the CDR3 is TGTGCCAGCAGCTTGATGAGAGCCGTTAGCCAAGAGACCCAGTACTTC.

V usage is TRBV9 and J usage is TRBJ1-1, with a possible D match to TRBD1 (6 bases). Trimming took 0 bases from V and 6 from J, leaving 9 bases between them. There are 13 residues in the CDR3. Germline V lookup: CDR1 SGDLS, CDR2 YYNGEE. The CDR3 reads CASSVVPGAEAFF. CDR3 in DNA: TGTGCCAGCAGCGTAGTCCCAGGGGCTGAAGCTTTCTTT.